This passage covers 12 T cell receptor beta chains from one sample sequenced in a study of T cell clonality in common variable immunodeficiency. Overall study results and limits: In common variable immunodeficiency, TCR beta chains reportedly carried fewer deletions and N-nucleotide insertions.

This table comes from immunoSEQ multiplex PCR, and its TCRdb copy is limited to in-frame clones, with some not included. The sample presents about 14,000 clones, none singletons. These TCRs are of unknown antigen specificity. Source material: peripheral blood mononuclear cells. The receptors originated from a human donor with common variable immunodeficiency.

This clone came up a few times. The sequenced fragment ends 3 residues before the CDR3 boundary, so the rest is inferred from the germline J gene. The chain carries TRBV18 and TRBJ1-3; possibly TRBD1 for D (5 bases). The germline gives CDR1 KGHSH, CDR2 LQKENI. The CDR3 is 13 residues long. V was cut by 6 bases and J by 8 bases, with 14 bases left in between. The sequenced part of the CDR3 DNA is TGTGCCAGCTCCCCCGCTCGAGGGGACACC. Residues: CASSPARGDT. The whole CDR3 protein reads CASSPARGDTIYF.

This clone has just a few counts. With the read ending 3 residues before the CDR3 end, the germline J gene is used to fill in that end. This rearrangement joins TRBV13 to TRBJ2-3, with 8 bases fitting TRBD1. Unmatched junction bases numbered 7, after V lost 7 bases and J lost 4 bases. The CDR3 loop spans 14 amino acids. The germline V gene has CDR1 PRHDT and CDR2 FYEKMQ (reference sequence). CDR3 in amino acids: CASTGQGKADTQYF. CDR3 DNA, as far as it was read: TGTGCCAGCACCGGACAGGGTAAGGCAGATACG. Supplemented by reference TRBV13 and TRBJ2-3, the full variable domain reads AAGVIQSPRHLIKEKRETATLKCYPIPRHDTVYWYQQGPGQDPQFLISFYEKMQSDKGSIPDRFSAQQFSDYHSELNMSSLELGDSALYFCASTGQGKADTQYFGPGTRLTVL.

This clone was counted a few times. Read data end 3 residues before the CDR3 end; the end is taken from the germline J gene. This chain joins TRBV7-9 and TRBJ2-7, with D maybe TRBD1 (5 bases). Germline assignment: CDR1 SEHNR and CDR2 FQNEAQ (reference sequence). Trimming removed 1 base at V and 6 bases at J, with 10 bases between. The CDR3 is made up of 13 amino acids. CDR3 DNA, as far as it was read: TGTGCCAGCAGCTTAGGATCCAGGGCCGAG. Translated: CASSLGSRAE. The full CDR3 is CASSLGSRAEQYF.

This clone showed up just a few times. The CDR3 goes on 3 residues after the read ends, and that part is filled in from the germline J gene. J is TRBJ1-3 and V is TRBV6-4, with a weak D call TRBD1 (6 bases). V was cut by 6 bases and J by 2 bases, with 20 bases left in between. From germline, CDR1 is MRHNA and CDR2 SNTAGT. The CDR3 runs 17 residues. This CDR3 is CASRDGQSRGAGNTIYF. The covered CDR3 bases are TGTGCCAGCAGAGACGGACAGTCCAGAGGTGCTGGAAACACC.

As concerns this clone: The CDR3 end lies 3 residues beyond the end of the read and is filled in from the germline J gene. This chain links TRBV7-3 with TRBJ2-2; D gene ambiguous. Germline V gene sequence: CDR1 SGHTA, CDR2 FQGTGA. This CDR3 spans 17 amino acids. Trimming removed 3 bases from V and 5 bases from J, with 19 bases in between. CDR3 DNA, as far as it was read: TGTGCCAGCAGCTTTAACAGCCCCCTTCATGATACCGGGGAG. It translates to CASSFNSPLHDTGE. In full, the CDR3 is CASSFNSPLHDTGELFF. Complete variable domain (other parts from reference TRBV7-3 and TRBJ2-2): GAGVSQTPSNKVTEKGKYVELRCDPISGHTALYWYRQSLGQGPEFLIYFQGTGAADDSGLPNDRFFAVRPEGSVSTLKIQRTERGDSAVYLCASSFNSPLHDTGELFFGEGSRLTVL.

About this clone: The read terminates 3 residues ahead of where the CDR3 ends, so the germline J gene completes it. The V call is TRBV6-2 or TRBV6-3, the J call TRBJ2-7, with TRBD1 matching 8 bases. The V gene end was trimmed by 6 bases and the J gene end by 5 bases; junction bases not matched to a gene: 6. The CDR3 covers 13 residues. Germline V gene data show CDR1 as MNHEY and CDR2 as SVGEGT. The CDR3 here is CASRDQGANEQYF. The sequenced CDR3 bases are TGTGCCAGCAGGGACCAGGGGGCCAACGAG.

This clone showed up just a few times. The read halts 3 residues ahead of the CDR3 end, with the missing end drawn from the germline J gene. The gene calls are TRBV7-6 and TRBJ2-1; 11 bases align to TRBD2. Trimming took 6 bases from V and 8 from J; bases not matched to a gene: 12. This CDR3 region has 16 residues. Germline V lookup: CDR1 SGHVS, CDR2 FNYEAQ. The sequenced CDR3 bases are TGTGCCAGCAGTTCCATCGGACTAGCGGGCGGAGATGAG. Translating it yields CASSSIGLAGGDE. The entire CDR3 is CASSSIGLAGGDEQFF. The variable domain in full, completed from reference TRBV7-6 and TRBJ2-1, reads GAGVSQSPRYKVTKRGQDVALRCDPISGHVSLYWYRQALGQGPEFLTYFNYEAQQDKSGLPNDRFSAERPEGSISTLTIQRTEQRDSAMYRCASSSIGLAGGDEQFFGPGTRLTVL.

This clone was counted only a few times. The observed sequence ends 3 residues before the CDR3 terminus, with the missing tail filled in from the germline J gene. The chain carries TRBV2 and TRBJ2-7, with 7 bases identical to TRBD1. V was clipped by 5 bases and J by 0 bases; unmatched bases: 4. The CDR3 length is 14 residues. CDR1 is SNHLY and CDR2 is FYNNEI in the germline V gene. The chain's CDR3 is CASSTGVSSYEQYF. The covered CDR3 bases are TGTGCCAGCAGTACAGGGGTCAGCTCCTACGAG.

Points on this clone: Sequencing ends 3 residues short of the CDR3 end; the germline J gene provides the rest. V and J are TRBV6-2 or TRBV6-3 and TRBJ2-3; TRBD1 is a possible D gene (5 bases). The CDR3 is 14 residues long. CDR1 is MNHEY, CDR2 SVGEGT, per germline. The V and J ends lost 7 bases and 2 bases respectively, with 13 bases between them. CDR3: CASIETAITDTQYF. Partial CDR3 DNA: TGTGCCAGCATAGAGACAGCGATCACAGATACG.

This clone was seen a few times. The observed sequence ends 3 residues before the CDR3 terminus, with the missing tail filled in from the germline J gene. This chain uses TRBV19 with TRBJ1-5; 7 bases match TRBD1. The CDR3 runs 14 residues. J gave up 6 bases and V 4 bases, and 6 bases lay outside the gene matches. CDR1 and CDR2 (germline): LNHDA, SQIVND (reference sequence). The CDR3 here is CASSRRTGLQPQHF. CDR3 bases read: TGTGCCAGTAGTAGGAGGACAGGCCTTCAGCCC.

Concerning this clone itself: The read halts 3 residues ahead of the CDR3 end, with the missing end drawn from the germline J gene. This sequence joins TRBV7-2 and TRBJ1-4; tentatively, D is TRBD1 (5 bases). The CDR3 runs 13 residues. The germline CDR1 and CDR2 sequences are SGHTA and FQGNSA. Trimming shortened V by 6 bases and J by 3 bases, and 8 bases separated the two germline ends. The CDR3 loop is CASRQESNEKLFF. The DNA read from the CDR3 is TGTGCCAGCAGACAGGAGTCTAATGAAAAA.

Regarding this clone: The read comes to an end 3 residues before the CDR3 does, leaving the germline J gene to fill in the end. The gene calls are TRBV7-2 and TRBJ2-5, with D maybe TRBD2 (6 bases). CDR1 and CDR2 (germline): SGHTA, FQGNSA. This CDR3 is 15 amino acids long. V lost 5 bases and J 2 bases, leaving 15 bases between the germline ends. Incomplete CDR3 DNA: TGTGCCAGCAGCGCCTTCCCCCGGGGGCAAGAGACC. Translation: CASSAFPRGQET. The whole CDR3 reads CASSAFPRGQETQYF.